The 17 T cell receptor beta chains listed next were all sequenced from one sample in a study of blood T cell repertoires in COVID-19. Profiled with immunoSEQ multiplex PCR; TCRdb holds only in-frame clones, not every one. Of 52,000 or so clones listed, about 78% are singletons. Sequencing was done on a sample of peripheral blood. The receptors were sampled from a human donor in a cohort sampled during active COVID-19.

The rearrangement uses TRBV28 and TRBJ2-7; D is perhaps TRBD2 (6 bases). CDR1 and CDR2 from the germline V gene are MDHEN and SYDVKM. This CDR3 has 15 residues. Trimming took off 5 bases at V and 3 bases at J, with 17 bases between the two ends. The CDR3 protein is CASSIRQGGGYEQYF. The DNA of the CDR3 is TGTGCCAGCAGTATCCGTCAGGGAGGTGGCTACGAGCAGTACTTC.

The chain recombines TRBV10-3 with TRBJ1-6, with 9 bases lining up with TRBD1. The CDR3 is made up of 16 amino acids. V gave up 10 bases and J gave up 9 bases; unmatched junction bases: 16. CDR1 and CDR2 from the germline V gene are ENHRY and SYGVKD. Here the CDR3 DNA reads TGTGCCACCAAACCCGGGACAGGGATCAAGGGTTCACCCCTCCACTTT. Its translation: CATKPGTGIKGSPLHF.

This clone has only a few counts. The gene calls are TRBV30 and TRBJ1-5; D call uncertain. The CDR3 spans 13 residues. Between the trimmed V and J ends, which lost 5 bases and 2 bases, there was a span of 10 bases. Germline values: CDR1 GTSNPN, CDR2 SVGIG (reference sequence). The CDR3 sequence is CAWDTQGNQPQHF. CDR3 in DNA: TGTGCCTGGGATACCCAGGGCAATCAGCCCCAGCATTTT. The full variable domain, with the rest looked up from reference TRBV30 and TRBJ1-5, is SQTIHQWPATLVQPVGSPLSLECTVEGTSNPNLYWYRQAAGRGLQLLFYSVGIGQISSEVPQNLSASRPQDRQFILSSKKLLLSDSGFYLCAWDTQGNQPQHFGDGTRLSIL.

The V and J genes are TRBV19 and TRBJ1-2, with D possibly TRBD1 on 5 matching bases. The CDR3 covers 14 residues. Germline CDR1 LNHDA, CDR2 SQIVND (reference sequence). The V end was cut by 8 bases, the J end by 8 bases, with 21 bases between. The chain's CDR3 is CASHLNVGTPGYTF. The CDR3 coding sequence is TGTGCCAGTCACCTCAACGTCGGGACTCCAGGCTACACCTTC.

The chain has TRBV24-1 and TRBJ1-5, with D maybe TRBD1 (6 bases). The CDR3 is 15 residues long. V lost 3 bases to trimming and J lost 3 bases, with 11 bases between them. The V gene's germline CDR1 is KGHDR and CDR2 SFDVKD. DNA of the CDR3: TGTGCCACCAGTGATGCGACAGGTAACAATCAGCCCCAGCATTTT. This codes for CATSDATGNNQPQHF.

V is TRBV6-5 and J is TRBJ2-5; possible D gene TRBD2, 5 bases. Germline CDR1 reads MNHEY; CDR2 reads SVGAGI. The CDR3 has 14 amino acids. Trimming shortened V by 2 bases and J by 6 bases, and 13 bases separated the two germline ends. CDR3 coding DNA: TGTGCCAGCAGTTACACCACCGGGGTGAAGACCCAGTACTTC. Amino acid sequence: CASSYTTGVKTQYF.

The gene calls are TRBV12-1 and TRBJ2-7; the listed D gene, TRBD2, was not tested against the DNA. TRBV12-1 is a pseudogene segment. The CDR3 is 16 amino acids. CDR3 protein: CASSLGLADNLREQYF. In DNA, the CDR3 is TGTGCCAGCAGCTTGGGATTAGCGGACAATCTAAGAGAGCAGTACTTC.

This clone appeared a single time. This sequence joins TRBV30 and TRBJ1-2, with D maybe TRBD1 (6 bases). The V gene's germline CDR1 is GTSNPN and CDR2 SVGIG (reference sequence). V was cut by 5 bases and J by 7 bases, with 14 bases left in between. This CDR3 is built from 12 residues. Here the CDR3 reads CAWVVRGFGYTF. CDR3 sequence (DNA): TGTGCCTGGGTGGTTAGGGGGTTTGGCTACACCTTC. The entire variable domain, with the rest obtained from reference TRBV30 and TRBJ1-2, is as follows: SQTIHQWPATLVQPVGSPLSLECTVEGTSNPNLYWYRQAAGRGLQLLFYSVGIGQISSEVPQNLSASRPQDRQFILSSKKLLLSDSGFYLCAWVVRGFGYTFGSGTRLTVV.

This sequence joins TRBV4-3 and TRBJ1-2; 8 bases are a match to TRBD1. The CDR3 consists of 15 residues. Germline trimming cut 3 bases from V and 5 bases from J; bases unmatched to any gene: 8. Germline loops: CDR1 LGHNA, CDR2 YSLEER. The CDR3 DNA is TGCGCCAGCAGCCATCTCAGGGGGCAAACATATGGCTACACCTTC. As protein: CASSHLRGQTYGYTF.

The gene calls are TRBV2 and TRBJ2-7, with 12 bases fitting TRBD2. The CDR3 is 15 residues long. Per the germline V gene, CDR1 is SNHLY and CDR2 is FYNNEI. Trimming at V came to 2 bases and at J to 4 bases, leaving 3 bases not matched to a gene. The CDR3 nucleotides are TGTGCCAGCAGTGAAAGACTAGCGGGAGCTTACGAGCAGTACTTC. Translating gives CASSERLAGAYEQYF.

The chain is built from TRBV5-6 and TRBJ2-7; tentatively, D is TRBD2 (6 bases). V shed 2 bases and J shed 1 base, with 7 bases lying between them. CDR1 SGHDT and CDR2 YYEEEE come from the germline V gene. The CDR3 is made up of 13 amino acids. This chain's CDR3 is CASSFGGSYEQYF. The CDR3 nucleotides are TGTGCCAGCAGCTTTGGGGGGTCCTACGAGCAGTACTTC.

This chain uses TRBV4-1 with TRBJ1-1, with 8 positions matching TRBD1. CDR3 length: 16 amino acids. J was trimmed by 1 base and V by 0 bases; bases with no gene match: 4. Germline V gives CDR1 MGHRA, CDR2 YSYEKL. DNA of the CDR3: TGCGCCAGCAGCCAAGATGACAGGGGCAGGAACACTGAAGCTTTCTTT. Amino acid sequence: CASSQDDRGRNTEAFF.

This clone was seen a few times. The rearrangement joins TRBV6-1 to TRBJ2-5; the match to TRBD2 covers 8 bases. From germline, CDR1 is MNHNS and CDR2 SASEGT. This CDR3 comprises 15 residues. V shed 3 bases and J 2 bases; nucleotides not matched to a gene: 5. In nucleotides, the CDR3 is TGTGCCAGCAGTGAGAGCGGGAGCCCACAAGAGACCCAGTACTTC. Amino acid sequence: CASSESGSPQETQYF.

The gene calls are TRBV6-1 and TRBJ2-7; tentatively, D is TRBD2 (6 bases). From germline, CDR1 is MNHNS and CDR2 SASEGT. Trimming removed 1 base at V and 5 bases at J, with 12 bases between. This CDR3 region has 14 residues. CDR3 sequence reads: CASSEVGLSNEQYF. The CDR3 bases are TGTGCCAGCAGTGAAGTAGGACTATCAAACGAGCAGTACTTC.

By proportion, this clone is medium-sized (0.01 to 0.1%). The V gene is TRBV6-1, the J gene TRBJ1-3; the match to TRBD1 covers 8 bases. After removal of 3 bases from V and 8 bases from J, the junction contained 9 bases not matched to a gene. The germline V gene has CDR1 MNHNS and CDR2 SASEGT. The CDR3 sequence is 15 residues long. The CDR3 loop reads CASSDRTGSADTIYF. The DNA for the CDR3 is TGTGCCAGCAGTGACAGGACAGGGAGCGCGGACACCATATATTTT.

V and J are TRBV7-2 and TRBJ1-2; D unresolved. The CDR3 sequence is 14 residues long. Germline values: CDR1 SGHTA, CDR2 FQGNSA. The V and J ends lost 5 bases and 0 bases respectively, with 10 bases between them. As DNA, the CDR3 is TGTGCCAGCAGCCGTGGGCCCTCTAACTATGGCTACACCTTC. Translation gives CASSRGPSNYGYTF.

The rearrangement links TRBV3-1 (or the pseudogene TRBV3-2) to TRBJ1-2; 8 positions agree with TRBD1. V trimming: 4 bases; J trimming: 0 bases; junction bases outside the gene matches: 7. The germline CDR1 and CDR2 sequences are LGHDT and YNNKEL (reference sequence). CDR3 length: 16 amino acids. CDR3 sequence reads: CASSPWTGIANYGYTF. The CDR3 nucleotides read TGTGCCAGCAGCCCTTGGACAGGGATAGCTAACTATGGCTACACCTTC.